A single sample gave rise to the 14 T cell receptor beta chains below, sequenced in a study of T cells in Graves' hyperthyroidism and ophthalmopathy. TCR beta CDR3 regions were amplified from RNA. TCR CDR3 regions were first amplified by RT-PCR with HTBI primers. TCRdb redid the calling of the multiplex PCR reads with MiXCR, one entry per CDR3 protein. This sample has some 200,000 distinct CDR3 sequences, with around 16% found just once. The sequencing sample was made of blood. The receptors come from a woman between 50 and 59 years old with Graves' hyperthyroidism.

The table lists this clonotype with many counts. This chain connects TRBV11-2 to TRBJ2-5; weak D call: TRBD1 (6 bases). V dropped 4 bases and J dropped 7 bases, with 13 bases sitting between them. In germline, CDR1 is SGHAT, CDR2 FQNNGV. This CDR3 has 13 amino acids. The CDR3 DNA reads as TGTGCCAGCAGCTCGAACGTAGGGGGGACCCAGTACTTC. Protein: CASSSNVGGTQYF.

In this sample, this clonotype turned up many times. The V call is TRBV20-1, the J call TRBJ2-7, with D perhaps matching TRBD1 or TRBD2 (5 bases each). V was shortened by 3 bases and J by 6 bases, with 21 bases between the two germline ends. The CDR3 totals 15 residues. Germline V gives CDR1 DFQATT, CDR2 SNEGSKA (reference sequence). Here the CDR3 reads CSASGGMRGKPEQYF. The DNA for the CDR3 is TGCAGTGCTAGTGGGGGTATGAGAGGAAAGCCCGAGCAGTACTTC.

This clonotype has a count of ten or more. The chain combines TRBV7-6 with TRBJ2-7; the D gene is possibly TRBD1 (6 bases). The germline V gene encodes CDR1 SGHVS and CDR2 FNYEAQ. V was pared by 1 base and J by 1 base, with 11 bases between. The CDR3 spans 15 residues. The CDR3 nucleotides read TGTGCCAGCAGCTTAGGTTTGGACAGTTCCTACGAGCAGTACTTC. Translated, it gives CASSLGLDSSYEQYF.

This clonotype was seen ten or more times. The rearrangement uses TRBV27 and TRBJ2-7, with D uncertain. The V gene lost 2 bases and the J gene lost 2 bases, with 10 bases spanning the gap. The CDR3 loop spans 14 amino acids. From germline, CDR1 is MNHEY and CDR2 SMNVEV (reference sequence). The CDR3 is CASSLTGLAYEQYF. The CDR3 bases are TGTGCCAGCAGTTTAACTGGGCTAGCCTACGAGCAGTACTTC.

In this sample, this clonotype turned up many times. The chain couples TRBV12-3 or TRBV12-4 to TRBJ2-5; 11 bases agree with TRBD2. The CDR3 has 17 residues. Trimming cost V 2 bases and J 5 bases; bases outside gene matches: 10. The CDR3 region has the DNA TGTGCCAGCAGTTTATCGTCCCGACTAGCGGGACGGGAGACCCAGTACTTC. It yields the protein CASSLSSRLAGRETQYF.

This clonotype was detected a few times. In DNA form, the CDR3 reads TGCGCCAGCAGCTGGGCAGGGGGCAACTACGAGCAGTACTTC. Protein: CASSWAGGNYEQYF. The rearrangement joins TRBV5-1 to TRBJ2-7, with 8 bases matching TRBD1. With V trimmed by 3 bases and J by 3 bases, 5 bases remained unmatched. The CDR3 length is 14 residues. CDR1 and CDR2 (germline): SGHRS, YFSETQ.

This clonotype has at least ten counts. This rearrangement joins TRBV27 to TRBJ1-1; TRBD1 aligns across 8 bases. The J segment lost 4 bases and the V segment lost 6 bases, leaving 7 bases of the junction unmatched. CDR3 length: 14 amino acids. Germline CDR1 is MNHEY and CDR2 is SMNVEV (reference sequence). The CDR3: CASRAGGWGTEAFF. In DNA, the CDR3 is TGTGCCAGCAGGGCAGGGGGCTGGGGCACTGAAGCTTTCTTT.

This clonotype was seen repeatedly, ten times or more. The chain recombines TRBV28 with TRBJ2-7, with D tentatively TRBD2 (5 bases). The ends were cut back, 6 bases at V and 6 bases at J, with 12 bases in the middle. Germline values: CDR1 MDHEN, CDR2 SYDVKM. The CDR3 is 12 amino acids. The CDR3, as DNA: TGTGCCAGCAGAAGGACTGCCGGCGAGCAGTACTTC. Its protein is CASRRTAGEQYF.

V is TRBV20-1 and J is TRBJ2-3; 11 bases fit TRBD2. Germline values: CDR1 DFQATT, CDR2 SNEGSKA (reference sequence). The junction had 7 bases not matched to a gene; V was cut back by 3 bases and J by 8 bases. The CDR3 extends over 14 amino acids. The CDR3 DNA follows: TGCAGTGCTAGTCTACTAGCGGGAGAAGGTACGCAGTATTTT. Translation gives CSASLLAGEGTQYF.

This clonotype was counted at least ten times. This sequence joins TRBV2 and TRBJ2-7; 10 positions match TRBD2. The CDR3 is made up of 15 amino acids. V dropped 6 bases and J dropped 1; count of bases not matched to a gene: 6. Germline V gene lookup returns CDR1 SNHLY and CDR2 FYNNEI. CDR3 sequence: CASSPTSGVSYEQYF. CDR3 nucleotide sequence: TGTGCCAGCAGCCCTACTAGCGGGGTTTCCTACGAGCAGTACTTC. The variable domain in full, with the rest retrieved from reference TRBV2 and TRBJ2-7, is EPEVTQTPSHQVTQMGQEVILRCVPISNHLYFYWYRQILGQKVEFLVSFYNNEISEKSEIFDDQFSVERPDGSNFTLKIRSTKLEDSAMYFCASSPTSGVSYEQYFGPGTRLTVT.

V usage is TRBV20-1 and J usage is TRBJ1-5; weak D call: TRBD1 (5 bases). The CDR3 runs to 12 residues. Germline CDR1 reads DFQATT; CDR2 reads SNEGSKA (reference sequence). V was trimmed by 1 base and J by 7 bases, leaving 8 bases between them. The CDR3 is CSARVGGQPQHF. The CDR3 nucleotides read TGCAGTGCTAGAGTTGGGGGACAGCCCCAGCATTTT.

There are many counts of this clonotype. The J gene is TRBJ2-1, the V gene TRBV7-3, with 12 bases identical to TRBD2. The CDR3 is 16 amino acids. Germline trimming cut 5 bases from V and 9 bases from J; bases unmatched to any gene: 11. CDR1 is SGHTA, CDR2 FQGTGA, per germline. The CDR3 loop reads CASSPMTTSGRFEQFF. The CDR3 DNA reads TGTGCCAGCAGCCCCATGACAACTAGCGGGAGGTTTGAGCAGTTCTTC. Variable domain in full (rest from reference TRBV7-3 and TRBJ2-1): GAGVSQTPSNKVTEKGKYVELRCDPISGHTALYWYRQSLGQGPEFLIYFQGTGAADDSGLPNDRFFAVRPEGSVSTLKIQRTERGDSAVYLCASSPMTTSGRFEQFFGPGTRLTVL.

This chain links TRBV20-1 with TRBJ2-2; D uncertain. The CDR3 sequence is 15 residues long. Deletions cut 0 bases from V and 4 bases from J, with 12 bases between. Germline CDR1 and CDR2: DFQATT and SNEGSKA (reference sequence). The CDR3 protein is CSARDPVLLTGELFF. For the CDR3, the DNA is TGCAGTGCTAGAGATCCGGTTCTCCTCACCGGGGAGCTGTTTTTT.

This clonotype was counted only a few times. V is TRBV20-1 and J is TRBJ2-7, with D possibly being TRBD2 (5 bases). The V gene lost 0 bases and the J gene lost 3 bases, with 15 bases spanning the gap. The CDR3 is 15 residues long. Looked up from germline, CDR1 is DFQATT and CDR2 is SNEGSKA (reference sequence). CDR3 nucleotides: TGCAGTGCTAGAGATTCGAGACTACCAAGCTACGAGCAGTACTTC. This encodes CSARDSRLPSYEQYF.